This T cell receptor beta chain originates from a study of T-cell memory formation after mild COVID-19 (dated by TCRdb to about 2021). Some background on the complete study: TCR sequence clusters from the two donors were largely donor specific. In a couple of donors, T-cell clones that expanded and contracted after mild COVID-19 were followed by sequencing TCRalpha and TCRbeta repertoires longitudinally. Two young, previously healthy adult volunteers, one female and one male, were included in the cohort. General conclusions and limits of the study: The study covered only a couple of mild cases, and larger cohorts including severe cases with pre-infection samples were considered necessary. Clones contracting from day 15 to 85 had balanced CD4/CD8 phenotypes, while a second wave expanding from day 15 to 37 was biased towards CD4+. Contracting CD4+ clones were located mainly in the CM and EM memory subsets, whereas CD8+ clones were found to be enriched in EMRA. Whether the second-wave clones peaking on day 37 were SARS-CoV-2 specific was not confirmed. Some responding clones were found in pre-infection memory, which suggests that pre-existing cross-reactive memory T cells took part in the SARS-CoV-2 response.

Notes on this clonotype: Its target antigen remains unknown. No base-level quality is on record; no much larger clone is a single base apart.

The sequencer listed for this sample is Illumina NovaSeq 6000. TCRalpha and TCRbeta cDNA libraries were constructed by 5'RACE with constant-segment primers, with sample barcodes and unique molecular identifiers being introduced. Trizol reagent was used to extract RNA from every sample. Libraries were amplified in two PCR steps, with a second sample barcode and Illumina TruSeq adapters added in the second step. Sequencing of libraries was performed on an Illumina NovaSeq with 2 x 150 bp paired-end reads. As for the original processing: The reads were demultiplexed and collapsed into UMI-guided consensus sequences using migec v1.2.7. Using mixcr v2.1.11, UMI consensuses were aligned to TRA and TRB V and J templates and then assembled into clonotypes. A clonotype was counted as expanded or contracted only if both edgeR and NoisET called the change significant, with noise models trained on biological replicates. For edgeR calls, the thresholds were a false discovery rate-adjusted p below 0.01 and a log2 fold-change of 1. As an exploratory analysis of dynamics, PCA with hierarchical clustering was applied to max-normalized trajectories of the 1000 most abundant clonotypes. Separately sequenced CD4+ and CD8+ repertoires were used to assign a CD4 or CD8 phenotype to each responding clone. TCRdb reanalyzed the raw reads on its own, using fastp at Q25 for trimming and MiXCR for clone calling, and kept in-frame beta chains. A single entry per CDR3 protein holds the most common genes and DNA from its merged rows. Clone size and V and J calls follow TCRdb, not the original study. The sample table holds 390,000 or so distinct CDR3 sequences, of which about 17% were seen once. The top ten clones comprise approximately 21% of the sample.

Ficoll-Paque density gradient centrifugation was used to isolate PBMCs. CDR3 length: 13 amino acids, cysteine to phenylalanine. Solely the CDR3 DNA is kept, with 39 bases framed from the first base. V is pared back by 7 bases and J by 2 bases, with 10 bases lying between the germline termini. The sequencing input was PBMCs or a T cell subset sorted from them (not recorded which). The sequence links TRBV12-3 or TRBV12-4 to TRBJ2-3; possibly the D gene is TRBD2, per 5 matching bases. This TCR derives from a man younger than 35 who had mild COVID-19 (a few samples of this study predate the infection). The sample titles of this study are shuffled in the database, so cell type and time point are left out; the donor was told from shared clones. For the CDR3, the sequence is CASTIGDTDTQYF. DNA sequence: TGTGCCAGCACTATCGGGGACACAGATACGCAGTATTTT.